The 23 T cell receptor beta chains given below trace back to one sample, sequenced in a study of control samples from healthy donors and cancer patients. Here immunoSEQ multiplex PCR was the method, and the copy in TCRdb shows in-frame clones only, minus some. The sample carries approximately 150,000 clones, roughly nine tenths recorded once. The specimen was PBMCs. The origin of the receptors is a man over 45 with head and neck cancer.

The chain combines TRBV28 with TRBJ2-1, with unresolved D. The V end was cut by 4 bases, the J end by 7 bases, with 20 bases between. This CDR3 is built from 16 residues. Per the germline V gene, CDR1 is MDHEN and CDR2 is SYDVKM. CDR3 region: CASSSTSTGSWNEQFF. For the CDR3, the DNA is TGTGCCAGCAGTTCCACGAGCACTGGTTCGTGGAATGAGCAGTTCTTC.

The genes are TRBV5-1 and TRBJ2-2; D not resolved. The CDR3 is made up of 11 amino acids. The V gene's germline CDR1 is SGHRS and CDR2 YFSETQ. V was pared by 5 bases and J by 9 bases, with 8 bases between. CDR3 coding DNA: TGCGCCAGCAGTCAGGACCGGGAGCTGTTTTTT. Protein sequence: CASSQDRELFF.

The chain is built from TRBV5-5 and TRBJ2-1; D unclear. Germline values: CDR1 SGHKS, CDR2 YYEKEE (reference sequence). This CDR3 contains 17 residues. V was pared by 0 bases and J by 0 bases, with 13 bases between. The DNA for the CDR3 is TGTGCCAGCAGCTTGGTGGTTCGCCCTAGCTCCTACAATGAGCAGTTCTTC. Translating gives CASSLVVRPSSYNEQFF.

The chain joins TRBV11-2 to TRBJ2-1; D unresolved. The CDR3 runs 14 residues. The V end lost 1 base, the J end lost 12 bases, and 16 bases lay between the germline ends. Germline V gene data show CDR1 as SGHAT and CDR2 as FQNNGV. The CDR3 spells CASSLALFAVLQFF. The CDR3, as DNA: TGTGCCAGCAGCTTAGCCTTGTTCGCGGTCCTGCAGTTCTTC.

The chain recombines TRBV6-5 with TRBJ2-2; D unresolved. The CDR3 totals 14 residues. Germline V gives CDR1 MNHEY, CDR2 SVGAGI. Trimming stripped 0 bases from V and 6 bases from J, with 8 bases between. The CDR3 nucleotides read TGTGCCAGCAGTTACTCTAGTGCGTCCGGGGAGCTGTTTTTT. Residues: CASSYSSASGELFF.

The chain is built from TRBV7-9 and TRBJ2-7, with D perhaps TRBD2 (5 bases). The CDR3 consists of 16 residues. With 3 bases removed from V and 6 bases from J, the gap between germline ends came to 21 bases. Germline V gives CDR1 SEHNR, CDR2 FQNEAQ (reference sequence). The chain's CDR3 is CASSFSRMTTVGEQYF. CDR3 nucleotide sequence: TGTGCCAGCAGCTTCTCGCGAATGACTACCGTAGGCGAGCAGTACTTC.

This clone was counted between two and nine times. The chain couples TRBV11-2 to TRBJ1-3; D not certain. The CDR3 contains 11 residues. The V and J ends lost 1 base and 5 bases respectively, with 0 bases between them. Per germline, CDR1 SGHAT and CDR2 FQNNGV. CDR3 nucleotide sequence: TGTGCCAGCAGCTTAGGAAACACCATATATTTT. Translation: CASSLGNTIYF.

The chain combines TRBV18 with TRBJ2-2, with a tentative D call TRBD1 (6 bases). The CDR3 covers 16 residues. V lost 3 bases to trimming and J lost 0 bases, with 11 bases between them. Germline V lookup: CDR1 KGHSH, CDR2 LQKENI. The CDR3 spells CASSPAGVPNTGELFF. CDR3 sequence (DNA): TGTGCCAGCTCACCCGCAGGGGTACCGAACACCGGGGAGCTGTTTTTT.

This chain joins TRBV5-1 and TRBJ1-1; D is uncertain. The CDR3 length is 14 residues. The germline CDR1 and CDR2 sequences are SGHRS and YFSETQ. Trimming left V 1 base short and J 1 base short, with 8 bases between. CDR3 bases: TGCGCCAGCAGCTTGACATTACGGAACACTGAAGCTTTCTTT. It specifies CASSLTLRNTEAFF.

This clone has a handful of counts. The chain joins TRBV7-9 to TRBJ2-7, with a weak D call TRBD2 (5 bases). V was trimmed by 5 bases and J by 4 bases, leaving 9 bases between them. Looked up from germline, CDR1 is SEHNR and CDR2 is FQNEAQ (reference sequence). CDR3 length equals 12 residues. The chain's CDR3 is CASSPTGYEQYF. The CDR3 coding sequence is TGTGCCAGCAGCCCTACGGGATACGAGCAGTACTTC.

The rearrangement uses TRBV5-4 and TRBJ1-2; no clear D gene. This CDR3 region has 14 residues. Germline CDR1 and CDR2: SGHNT and YYREEE (reference sequence). V was clipped by 3 bases and J by 8 bases, with 17 bases between them. The CDR3 coding sequence is TGTGCCAGCAGCTCCTACACTTCCCGGTGGGGCTACACCTTC. Protein sequence: CASSSYTSRWGYTF.

The rearrangement uses TRBV10-1 and TRBJ2-2; D gene uncertain. In germline, CDR1 is WNHNN, CDR2 SYGVQD (reference sequence). This CDR3 is 13 amino acids long. V shed 6 bases and J shed 0 bases, with 5 bases lying between them. In nucleotides, the CDR3 is TGCGCCAGCAGGGCGTCGAACACCGGGGAGCTGTTTTTT. This codes for CASRASNTGELFF.

V is TRBV9 and J is TRBJ1-1; possible D gene TRBD1, 6 bases. Germline assignment: CDR1 SGDLS and CDR2 YYNGEE. The CDR3 sequence is 16 residues long. V lost 3 bases and J lost 3, with 18 bases in between. The CDR3 loop reads CASSEGGRGSDTEAFF. The CDR3 DNA follows: TGTGCCAGCAGCGAGGGGGGTCGAGGTAGCGACACTGAAGCTTTCTTT.

The chain employs TRBV21-1 and TRBJ2-5; the table's D call, TRBD2, was not checked against the DNA. TRBV21-1 is marked as a pseudogene. The CDR3 has 20 residues. The CDR3 nucleotides are TGTGCCAGCAGCAAAGAGAAAGCTGGGACTAGCGGGAGGGCCGGTGAGACCCAGTACTTC. This sequence encodes CASSKEKAGTSGRAGETQYF.

The chain is built from TRBV7-3 and TRBJ1-2, with TRBD1 matching over 10 bases. The CDR3 is 14 residues long. Germline V lookup: CDR1 SGHTA, CDR2 FQGTGA. V lost 6 bases and J lost 4; bases outside the gene matches: 5. In DNA form, the CDR3 reads TGTGCCAGCAGTTGGGACAGGGGTGGCTATGGCTACACCTTC. Translating gives CASSWDRGGYGYTF.

This chain joins TRBV30 and TRBJ1-2; no firm D call. Trimming cost V 2 bases and J 6 bases, with 16 bases left between them. Germline V gene sequence: CDR1 GTSNPN, CDR2 SVGIG (reference sequence). This CDR3 has 14 amino acids. The CDR3 reads CAWSQNNHQDGYTF. The CDR3 region has the DNA TGTGCCTGGAGTCAGAACAACCATCAGGATGGCTACACCTTC. Full variable domain (missing parts from reference TRBV30 and TRBJ1-2): SQTIHQWPATLVQPVGSPLSLECTVEGTSNPNLYWYRQAAGRGLQLLFYSVGIGQISSEVPQNLSASRPQDRQFILSSKKLLLSDSGFYLCAWSQNNHQDGYTFGSGTRLTVV.

The chain joins TRBV20-1 to TRBJ1-5, with D possibly being TRBD1 (5 bases). CDR3 length: 14 amino acids. Trimming took 3 bases from V and 0 from J, leaving 9 bases between them. Germline values: CDR1 DFQATT, CDR2 SNEGSKA (reference sequence). The CDR3, as DNA: TGCAGTGCTAGTGAGGGGACTAGCAATCAGCCCCAGCATTTT. Translated, it gives CSASEGTSNQPQHF.

This clone showed up just once. The chain links TRBV27 to TRBJ1-5, with TRBD1 matching over 7 bases. Trimming at V came to 6 bases and at J to 0 bases, leaving 5 bases not matched to a gene. CDR1 MNHEY and CDR2 SMNVEV come from the germline V gene (reference sequence). This CDR3 has 15 amino acids. CDR3 protein: CASSLGTASNQPQHF. The CDR3 DNA is TGTGCCAGCAGCCTTGGGACAGCTAGCAATCAGCCCCAGCATTTT.

Here the CDR3 DNA reads TGCGCCAGCAGCTTGTCCCAGGGAGGGAGAAACACTGAAGCTTTCTTT. The encoded protein is CASSLSQGGRNTEAFF. The V gene is TRBV5-1, the J gene TRBJ1-1, with TRBD1 as a possible D gene (5 bases). Germline CDR1 is SGHRS and CDR2 is YFSETQ. V lost 1 base, J lost 2 bases, and 15 bases lay in between. CDR3 size: 16 residues.

The chain employs TRBV28 and TRBJ2-7, with D perhaps matching TRBD1 or TRBD2 (6 bases each). The CDR3 is 15 residues long. Between the trimmed V and J ends, which lost 2 bases and 0 bases, there was a span of 11 bases. Germline V lookup: CDR1 MDHEN, CDR2 SYDVKM. In nucleotides, the CDR3 is TGTGCCAGCAGTTTAACCGGGGGCCTCTCCTACGAGCAGTACTTC. Its protein is CASSLTGGLSYEQYF.

The chain employs TRBV7-9 and TRBJ2-5, with a possible D match to TRBD1 (6 bases). The CDR3 has 14 residues. Trimming took 0 bases from V and 5 from J, leaving 10 bases between them. Per the germline V gene, CDR1 is SEHNR and CDR2 is FQNEAQ (reference sequence). The CDR3 here is CASSLARGSETQYF. DNA of the CDR3: TGTGCCAGCAGCTTAGCAAGGGGGTCGGAGACCCAGTACTTC.

The chain joins TRBV6-7 to TRBJ1-2, with 7 bases aligning to TRBD1. TRBV6-7 is sorted into the ORF group, with uncertain function. The CDR3 loop spans 13 amino acids. V gave up 2 bases and J gave up 8 bases; unmatched junction bases: 5. CDR3 loop: CASSYRTGRGYTF. CDR3 bases: TGTGCCAGCAGTTACCGGACAGGAAGGGGCTACACCTTC.

This chain uses TRBV12-3 or TRBV12-4 with TRBJ2-7; 7 bases align to TRBD1. The CDR3 totals 13 residues. Trimming removed 3 bases from V and 4 bases from J; junction bases left unmatched: 3. CDR3 sequence reads: CASSLGQRYEQYF. The CDR3 DNA sequence: TGTGCCAGCAGTTTGGGACAGAGATACGAGCAGTACTTC.